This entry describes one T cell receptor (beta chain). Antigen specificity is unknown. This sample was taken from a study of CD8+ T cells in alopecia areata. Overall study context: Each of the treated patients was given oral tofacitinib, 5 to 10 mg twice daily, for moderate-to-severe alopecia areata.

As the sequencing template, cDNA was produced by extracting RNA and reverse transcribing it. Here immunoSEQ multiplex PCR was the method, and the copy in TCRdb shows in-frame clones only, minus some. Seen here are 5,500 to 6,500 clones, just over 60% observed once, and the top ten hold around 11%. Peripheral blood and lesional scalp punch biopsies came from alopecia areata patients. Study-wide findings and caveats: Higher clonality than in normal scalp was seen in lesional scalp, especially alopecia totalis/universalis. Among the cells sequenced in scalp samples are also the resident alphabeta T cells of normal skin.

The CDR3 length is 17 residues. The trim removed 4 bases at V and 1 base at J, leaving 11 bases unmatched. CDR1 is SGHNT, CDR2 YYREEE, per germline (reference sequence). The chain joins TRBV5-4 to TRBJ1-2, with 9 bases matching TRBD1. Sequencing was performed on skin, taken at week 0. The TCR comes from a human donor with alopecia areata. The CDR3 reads CASSPMDRGPNNYGYTF. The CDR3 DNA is TGTGCCAGCAGCCCCATGGACAGGGGCCCCAATAACTATGGCTACACCTTC.